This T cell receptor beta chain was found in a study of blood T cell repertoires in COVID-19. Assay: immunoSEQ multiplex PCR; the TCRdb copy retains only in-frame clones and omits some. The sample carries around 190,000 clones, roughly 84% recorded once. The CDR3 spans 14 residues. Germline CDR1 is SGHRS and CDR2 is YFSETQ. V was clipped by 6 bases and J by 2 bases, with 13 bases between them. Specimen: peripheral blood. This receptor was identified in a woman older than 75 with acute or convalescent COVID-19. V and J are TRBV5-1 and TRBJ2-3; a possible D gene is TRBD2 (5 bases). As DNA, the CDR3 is TGCGCCAGCAAACTAGAGGATTACACAGATACGCAGTATTTT. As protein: CASKLEDYTDTQYF.